The 30 T cell receptor beta chains reported below all come from one sample, sequenced in a study of cytomegalovirus exposure and HLA in healthy donors. The PCR made use of 60 Vbeta and 13 Jbeta primers. Method: immunoSEQ multiplex PCR; TCRdb's copy keeps in-frame clones and lacks some. The sample consists of roughly 120,000 clones, 80% of them appearing once. The sequencing input was PBMCs. Every receptor here comes from a male donor in good health and CMV-seronegative.

V is TRBV9 and J is TRBJ2-7; 11 bases align to TRBD2. This CDR3 is built from 15 residues. Germline V gene lookup returns CDR1 SGDLS and CDR2 YYNGEE. V shed 0 bases and J 6 bases; nucleotides not matched to a gene: 5. This CDR3 reads CASSVGSGGAREQYF. The CDR3 DNA sequence: TGTGCCAGCAGCGTAGGTAGCGGGGGGGCCCGCGAGCAGTACTTC.

The V call is TRBV7-9, the J call TRBJ2-2, with 12 bases that match TRBD2. Germline CDR1 SEHNR, CDR2 FQNEAQ (reference sequence). The CDR3 is 17 residues long. V trimming: 5 bases; J trimming: 5 bases; junction bases outside the gene matches: 9. The CDR3 DNA reads as TGTGCCAGCAGCCTAATACTAGCGGGAGGACTTACCGGGGAGCTGTTTTTT. It is translated as CASSLILAGGLTGELFF. Looking up the rest from reference TRBV7-9 and TRBJ2-2 gives the full variable domain: DTGVSQNPRHKITKRGQNVTFRCDPISEHNRLYWYRQTLGQGPEFLTYFQNEAQLEKSRLLSDRFSAERPKGSFSTLEIQRTEQGDSAMYLCASSLILAGGLTGELFFGEGSRLTVL.

The CDR3 is CASNPGLAGYREQYF. The CDR3 DNA follows: TGTGCCAGCAACCCGGGACTAGCGGGATACCGCGAGCAGTACTTC. This rearrangement joins TRBV7-2 to TRBJ2-7; 13 bases map to TRBD2. Losses at the gene ends were 7 bases for V and 6 bases for J; bases not matched to a gene: 9. Germline CDR1 is SGHTA and CDR2 is FQGNSA. This CDR3 is 15 amino acids long.

The chain employs TRBV9 and TRBJ2-2; 7 bases are a match to TRBD1. Germline V gene data show CDR1 as SGDLS and CDR2 as YYNGEE. This CDR3 is 15 amino acids long. J lost 10 bases, V lost 0 bases, and 9 bases had no gene match. DNA for the CDR3: TGTGCCAGCAGCGTAGTCCCGACAGGGCCCGTGGAGCTGTTTTTT. Protein: CASSVVPTGPVELFF.

The rearrangement uses TRBV27 and TRBJ2-5; 7 bases line up with TRBD2. V lost 7 bases and J lost 5; bases outside the gene matches: 4. The CDR3 extends over 12 amino acids. The germline V gene encodes CDR1 MNHEY and CDR2 SMNVEV (reference sequence). CDR3 DNA: TGTGCCAGCACCGACGGGGGGGAGACCCAGTACTTC. Residues: CASTDGGETQYF.

This chain connects TRBV11-2 to TRBJ1-5; 10 bases agree with TRBD1. Germline V gives CDR1 SGHAT, CDR2 FQNNGV. The CDR3 extends over 18 amino acids. The trim removed 5 bases at V and 0 bases at J, leaving 10 bases unmatched. The CDR3 region has the DNA TGTGCCAGCAGCCTGGGACAGGGGACTCATTATAGCAATCAGCCCCAGCATTTT. Translation: CASSLGQGTHYSNQPQHF.

Only one count was recorded for this clone. The V and J genes are TRBV19 and TRBJ1-2, with 7 bases lining up with TRBD1. The CDR3 covers 14 residues. J gave up 4 bases and V 5 bases, and 7 bases lay outside the gene matches. Per germline, CDR1 LNHDA and CDR2 SQIVND (reference sequence). This CDR3 reads CASSSTGYSYGYTF. CDR3 bases: TGTGCCAGTAGTTCGACAGGGTACAGCTATGGCTACACCTTC.

This clone has more than one count but fewer than ten. The V and J genes are TRBV30 and TRBJ2-7, with TRBD2 identical over 10 bases. Germline assignment: CDR1 GTSNPN and CDR2 SVGIG (reference sequence). V trimming: 3 bases; J trimming: 3 bases; junction bases outside the gene matches: 11. CDR3 length equals 16 residues. Here the CDR3 reads CAWRFPTAGGVYEQYF. The CDR3 DNA sequence: TGTGCCTGGAGGTTTCCTACAGCGGGAGGGGTCTACGAGCAGTACTTC.

The V gene is TRBV5-8, the J gene TRBJ2-1; 8 nucleotides match TRBD2. The germline CDR1 and CDR2 sequences are SGHTS and YDEGEE. The CDR3 loop spans 15 amino acids. With 6 bases clipped from V and 10 bases from J, the junction kept 15 bases outside the gene matches. The chain's CDR3 is CASISRGGRTGEQFF. CDR3 coding DNA: TGTGCCAGCATCTCCAGGGGCGGGAGGACCGGGGAGCAGTTCTTC.

V usage is TRBV28 and J usage is TRBJ1-2; 7 bases are a match to TRBD1. The CDR3 consists of 14 residues. V lost 3 bases, J lost 4 bases, and 5 bases stayed unmatched. The germline gives CDR1 MDHEN, CDR2 SYDVKM. CDR3 nucleotide sequence: TGTGCCAGCAGTTTGACAGGGCTGAGCTATGGCTACACCTTC. This gives the protein CASSLTGLSYGYTF.

The V gene is TRBV12-5, the J gene TRBJ1-6; D is unclear. Trimming removed 6 bases from V and 6 bases from J, with 9 bases in between. The CDR3 covers 13 residues. Germline CDR1 is LGHNT and CDR2 is FRNRAP. CDR3 coding DNA: TGTGCTAGTGGGCCCTCGGTTAATTCACCCCTCCACTTT. The encoded protein is CASGPSVNSPLHF.

This clone turned up a few times. V gene TRBV6-5 combines with J gene TRBJ1-6; 8 bases agree with TRBD1. Trimming took 7 bases from V and 6 from J; bases not matched to a gene: 8. Germline V gene lookup returns CDR1 MNHEY and CDR2 SVGAGI. The CDR3 has 15 amino acids. The CDR3 bases are TGTGCCAGCACAAACTACCAGGGGGCTAATTCACCCCTCCACTTT. Translation: CASTNYQGANSPLHF.

The table lists this clone with a count of one. The rearrangement joins TRBV25-1 to TRBJ2-5; D remains unclear. CDR1 is MGHDK, CDR2 SYGVNS, per germline. Trimming shortened V by 2 bases and J by 1 base, and 8 bases separated the two germline ends. This CDR3 has 14 residues. CDR3 bases: TGTGCCAGCAGTGAAGATATGAGCCAAGAGACCCAGTACTTC. Encoded protein: CASSEDMSQETQYF.

The V and J genes are TRBV30 and TRBJ2-1, with TRBD1 identical over 8 bases. Germline V gene data show CDR1 as GTSNPN and CDR2 as SVGIG (reference sequence). V trimming: 2 bases; J trimming: 5 bases; junction bases outside the gene matches: 20. This CDR3 spans 19 amino acids. The CDR3 nucleotides read TGTGCCTGGAGTCATGTACGCAAATCAGGACAGGGCTATAACAATGAGCAGTTCTTC. It specifies CAWSHVRKSGQGYNNEQFF.

The gene calls are TRBV5-1 and TRBJ1-1, with a possible D match to TRBD1 (6 bases). Germline V CDR1 and CDR2: SGHRS, YFSETQ. V was trimmed by 8 bases and J by 2 bases, leaving 16 bases between them. The CDR3 length is 14 residues. In DNA, the CDR3 is TGCGCCAGTACCCTATCAGGGGTTAACACTGAAGCTTTCTTT. Its protein product is CASTLSGVNTEAFF.

This clone was recorded once. This chain connects TRBV19 to TRBJ2-3; D ambiguous. The CDR3 runs 13 residues. Germline V CDR1 and CDR2: LNHDA, SQIVND (reference sequence). V shed 1 base and J shed 2 bases, with 4 bases lying between them. CDR3 loop: CASSIGLTDTQYF. The CDR3 coding sequence is TGTGCCAGTAGTATAGGGCTCACAGATACGCAGTATTTT.

The V gene is TRBV4-3, the J gene TRBJ1-3; possible D gene TRBD1, 6 bases. There are 15 residues in the CDR3. V shed 0 bases and J shed 8 bases, with 14 bases lying between them. Germline V CDR1 and CDR2: LGHNA, YSLEER. The DNA of the CDR3 is TGCGCCAGCAGCCAAGACCACAATGAGGGGGACACCATATATTTT. Protein product: CASSQDHNEGDTIYF.

V usage is TRBV5-5 and J usage is TRBJ2-3; perhaps TRBD1 as D (6 bases). With 2 bases removed from V and 2 bases from J, the gap between germline ends came to 9 bases. The germline V gene encodes CDR1 SGHKS and CDR2 YYEKEE (reference sequence). The CDR3 length is 14 residues. In DNA, the CDR3 is TGTGCCAGCAGCTTAACAGGGTCCACAGATACGCAGTATTTT. Its protein is CASSLTGSTDTQYF.

The chain uses TRBV28 and TRBJ2-5; tentatively, D is TRBD1 (6 bases). With 6 bases removed from V and 3 bases from J, the gap between germline ends came to 17 bases. The CDR3 is made up of 15 amino acids. The germline gives CDR1 MDHEN, CDR2 SYDVKM. This chain's CDR3 is CASSPADRKKETQYF. CDR3 DNA sequence: TGTGCCAGCAGCCCTGCGGACAGAAAGAAAGAGACCCAGTACTTC.

The V call is TRBV19, the J call TRBJ1-2, with TRBD1 matching 8 bases. The CDR3 spans 15 residues. In germline, CDR1 is LNHDA, CDR2 SQIVND (reference sequence). V shed 5 bases and J 4 bases; nucleotides not matched to a gene: 9. As DNA, the CDR3 is TGTGCCAGTAGTCTTAAGACAGGGGATCTCTATGGCTACACCTTC. Translated, it gives CASSLKTGDLYGYTF.

This sequence joins TRBV4-1 and TRBJ2-7, with TRBD2 as a possible D gene (5 bases). V lost 0 bases and J lost 2, with 14 bases in between. Per the germline V gene, CDR1 is MGHRA and CDR2 is YSYEKL. This CDR3 region has 16 residues. This chain's CDR3 is CASSQDLGGSPYEQYF. CDR3 nucleotide sequence: TGCGCCAGCAGCCAAGATTTAGGCGGGTCACCCTACGAGCAGTACTTC.

The chain is built from TRBV28 and TRBJ2-5; tentatively, D is TRBD1 (6 bases). Trimming shortened V by 2 bases and J by 4 bases, and 23 bases separated the two germline ends. Per germline, CDR1 MDHEN and CDR2 SYDVKM. The CDR3 length is 18 residues. The CDR3, as DNA: TGTGCCAGCAGTTTACCCATTTGGACAGCAACAAGGCGAGAGACCCAGTACTTC. As protein: CASSLPIWTATRRETQYF.

The chain recombines TRBV5-1 with TRBJ2-5; TRBD1 aligns across 7 bases. After removal of 1 base from V and 7 bases from J, the junction contained 4 bases not matched to a gene. There are 13 residues in the CDR3. Germline CDR1 reads SGHRS; CDR2 reads YFSETQ. The CDR3 here is CASSLQGERTQYF. CDR3 nucleotides: TGCGCCAGCAGCTTGCAGGGGGAGAGGACCCAGTACTTC.

The chain joins TRBV14 to TRBJ2-7; no clear D gene. V lost 5 bases to trimming and J lost 0 bases, with 5 bases between them. The CDR3 spans 12 residues. Germline CDR1 is SGHDN and CDR2 is FVKESK. In DNA, the CDR3 is TGTGCCAGCAGCTCCAGCTCCTACGAGCAGTACTTC. Its translation is CASSSSSYEQYF.

Of note for this clone: A read error may account for a junction end that differs from germline. The chain has TRBV10-1 and TRBJ2-7; 11 nucleotides align to TRBD2. CDR3 length equals 13 residues. CDR1 is WNHNN and CDR2 is SYGVQD in the germline V gene (reference sequence). CDR3: CASSVGLAELPHF. The CDR3 nucleotides read TGCGCCAGCAGTGTGGGACTAGCGGAATTACCTCACTTC.

V gene TRBV19 combines with J gene TRBJ2-5, with TRBD2 as a possible D gene (7 bases). The CDR3 sequence is 15 residues long. Trimming left V 5 bases short and J 2 bases short, with 15 bases between. Germline V lookup: CDR1 LNHDA, CDR2 SQIVND (reference sequence). The CDR3 nucleotides are TGTGCCAGTAGTCTCGGGGGGCTGGGACAAGAGACCCAGTACTTC. Translated: CASSLGGLGQETQYF.

This chain's CDR3 is CASSRQDPGYTF. Here the CDR3 DNA reads TGTGCCAGCTCAAGACAGGATCCTGGCTACACCTTC. This rearrangement joins TRBV18 to TRBJ1-2, with a possible D match to TRBD1 (6 bases). The V gene's germline CDR1 is KGHSH and CDR2 LQKENI. The CDR3 is made up of 12 amino acids. The V end was cut by 5 bases, the J end by 7 bases, with 11 bases between.

The CDR3 region has the DNA TGTGCCTGCAACCCTCAGGGTATCAGCACAGATACGCAGTATTTT. It translates to CACNPQGISTDTQYF. The chain carries TRBV30 and TRBJ2-3, with D possibly TRBD1 on 5 matching bases. CDR1 is GTSNPN, CDR2 SVGIG, per germline (reference sequence). This CDR3 has 15 residues. V was clipped by 6 bases and J by 0 bases, with 16 bases between them.

This chain uses TRBV11-2 with TRBJ2-5; no clear D. The CDR3 is 17 residues long. CDR1 is SGHAT and CDR2 is FQNNGV in the germline V gene. Trimming cost V 2 bases and J 2 bases, with 18 bases left between them. The CDR3 DNA reads TGTGCCAGCAGCTTATACCTGTGGCAGCCGACTCAAGAGACCCAGTACTTC. It is translated as CASSLYLWQPTQETQYF. The full variable domain, its missing parts supplied by reference TRBV11-2 and TRBJ2-5, is EAGVAQSPRYKIIEKRQSVAFWCNPISGHATLYWYQQILGQGPKLLIQFQNNGVVDDSQLPKDRFSAERLKGVDSTLKIQPAKLEDSAVYLCASSLYLWQPTQETQYFGPGTRLLVL.

This chain links TRBV6-5 with TRBJ1-4; D may be TRBD1 (5 bases). The CDR3 runs to 14 residues. Germline V gene sequence: CDR1 MNHEY, CDR2 SVGAGI. V lost 10 bases and J 7 bases, leaving 19 bases between the germline ends. This CDR3 reads CAINSGLTLEKLFF. The DNA for the CDR3 is TGTGCCATCAACTCGGGACTGACACTTGAAAAACTGTTTTTT.